Here is one TCR delta chain with its context. TCRdb repeated clone calling on the RT-PCR reads with CATT. The sample has about 11,000 delta-chain clones; around two fifths are singletons. Germline V gene sequence: CDR1 TSWWSYY, CDR2 QGS. The CDR3 sequence is 18 residues long. Trimming shortened V by 3 bases and J by 4 bases, and 21 bases separated the two germline ends. These data come from a study of gamma-delta T cells after stem cell transplantation. This clonotype originated in a human donor. It is not recorded whose cells these are; they may come from a transplant donor. Input material: gamma-delta T cells. The V and J genes are TRDV1 and TRDJ2, with D possibly being TRDD2 (5 bases). The CDR3 nucleotides are TGTGCTCTTGGGGACCTACCCTCCCCTCCTCGGCCGACAGCACAACTCTTCTTT. Its translation is CALGDLPSPPRPTAQLFF.